Sequencing of this T cell receptor (beta chain) was carried out in a study of blood T cell repertoires in COVID-19. The length of the CDR3 is 14 residues. Germline V gives CDR1 LGHNA, CDR2 YSLEER. The V gene lost 1 base and the J gene lost 2 bases, with 9 bases spanning the gap. The protocol was immunoSEQ multiplex PCR, while the TCRdb copy is restricted to in-frame clones and leaves out a portion. This table has about 280,000 clones, roughly nine tenths appearing once. The sequencing input was PBMCs or T cells enriched from blood (not recorded which). The clonotype comes from a woman aged 40 to 50 who had recovered from COVID-19. J is TRBJ2-7 and V is TRBV4-3; D is unclear. The chain's CDR3 is CASSQADTAYEQYF. CDR3 coding DNA: TGCGCCAGCAGCCAAGCCGACACCGCCTACGAGCAGTACTTC.